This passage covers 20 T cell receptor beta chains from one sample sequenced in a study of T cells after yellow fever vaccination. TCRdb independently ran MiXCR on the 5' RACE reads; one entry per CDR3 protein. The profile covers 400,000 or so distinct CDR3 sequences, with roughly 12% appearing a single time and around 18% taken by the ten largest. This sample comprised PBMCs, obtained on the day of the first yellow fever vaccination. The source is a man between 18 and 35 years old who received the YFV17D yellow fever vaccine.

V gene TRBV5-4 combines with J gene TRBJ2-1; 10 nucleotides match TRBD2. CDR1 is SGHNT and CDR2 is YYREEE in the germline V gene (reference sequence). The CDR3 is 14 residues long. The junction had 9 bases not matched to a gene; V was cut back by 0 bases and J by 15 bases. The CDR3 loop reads CASSLAISGGGRFF. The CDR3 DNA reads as TGTGCCAGCAGCTTGGCCATCAGCGGGGGGGGCCGGTTCTTC.

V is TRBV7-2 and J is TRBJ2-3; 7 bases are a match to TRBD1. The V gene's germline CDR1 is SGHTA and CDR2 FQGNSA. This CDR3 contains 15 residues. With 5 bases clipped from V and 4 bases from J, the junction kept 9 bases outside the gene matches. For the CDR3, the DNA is TGTGCCAGCAGCCGTCAGACAGGGATCGCAGATACGCAGTATTTT. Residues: CASSRQTGIADTQYF.

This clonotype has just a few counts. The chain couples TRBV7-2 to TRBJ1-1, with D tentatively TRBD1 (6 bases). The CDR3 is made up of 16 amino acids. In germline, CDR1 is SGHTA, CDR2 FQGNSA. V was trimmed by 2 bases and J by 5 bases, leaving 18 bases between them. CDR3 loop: CASSLQSTTRGTEAFF. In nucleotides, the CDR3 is TGTGCCAGCAGCTTACAAAGTACAACAAGGGGGACTGAAGCTTTCTTT.

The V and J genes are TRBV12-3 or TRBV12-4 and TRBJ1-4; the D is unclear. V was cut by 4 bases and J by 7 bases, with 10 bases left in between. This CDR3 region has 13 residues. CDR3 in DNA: TGTGCCAGCAGTTATTTTGGGCGTGAAAAACTGTTTTTT. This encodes CASSYFGREKLFF.

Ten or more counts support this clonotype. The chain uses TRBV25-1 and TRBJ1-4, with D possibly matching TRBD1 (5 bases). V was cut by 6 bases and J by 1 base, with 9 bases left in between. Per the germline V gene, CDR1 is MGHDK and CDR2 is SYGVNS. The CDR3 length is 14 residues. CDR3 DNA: TGTGCCAGCAGCCCGGGGGGAACTAATGAAAAACTGTTTTTT. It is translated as CASSPGGTNEKLFF.

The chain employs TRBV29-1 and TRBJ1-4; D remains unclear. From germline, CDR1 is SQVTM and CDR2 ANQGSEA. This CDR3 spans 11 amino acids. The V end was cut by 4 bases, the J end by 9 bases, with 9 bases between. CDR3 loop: CSVGDDQKLFF. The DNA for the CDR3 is TGCAGCGTTGGCGATGACCAAAAACTGTTTTTT.

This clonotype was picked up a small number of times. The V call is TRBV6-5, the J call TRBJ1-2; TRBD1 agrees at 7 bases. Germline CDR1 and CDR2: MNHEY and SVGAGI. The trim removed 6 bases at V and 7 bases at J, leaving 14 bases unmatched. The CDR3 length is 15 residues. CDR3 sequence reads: CASRKDTGAGGGYTF. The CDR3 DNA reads TGTGCCAGCAGAAAAGACACAGGGGCTGGGGGTGGCTACACCTTC.

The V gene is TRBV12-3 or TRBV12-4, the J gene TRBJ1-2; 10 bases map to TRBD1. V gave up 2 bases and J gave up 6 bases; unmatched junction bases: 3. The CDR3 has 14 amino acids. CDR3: CASSLKGQGDGYTF. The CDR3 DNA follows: TGTGCCAGCAGTTTAAAAGGACAGGGGGATGGCTACACCTTC.

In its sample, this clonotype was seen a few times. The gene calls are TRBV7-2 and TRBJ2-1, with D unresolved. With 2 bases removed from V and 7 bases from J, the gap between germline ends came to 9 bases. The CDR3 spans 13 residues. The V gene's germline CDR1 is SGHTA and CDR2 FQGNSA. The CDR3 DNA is TGTGCCAGCAGCTTAACGGGCAGGAATGAGCAGTTCTTC. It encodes CASSLTGRNEQFF. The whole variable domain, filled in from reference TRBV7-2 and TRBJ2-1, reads GAGVSQSPSNKVTEKGKDVELRCDPISGHTALYWYRQSLGQGLEFLIYFQGNSAPDKSGLPSDRFSAERTGGSVSTLTIQRTQQEDSAVYLCASSLTGRNEQFFGPGTRLTVL.

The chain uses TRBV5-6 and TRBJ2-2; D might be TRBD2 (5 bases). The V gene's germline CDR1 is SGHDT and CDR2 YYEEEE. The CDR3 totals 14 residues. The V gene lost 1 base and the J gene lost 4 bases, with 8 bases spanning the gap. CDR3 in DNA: TGTGCCAGCAGCTTGCGAGGGATCACCGGGGAGCTGTTTTTT. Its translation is CASSLRGITGELFF. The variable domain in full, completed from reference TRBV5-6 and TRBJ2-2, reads DAGVTQSPTHLIKTRGQQVTLRCSPKSGHDTVSWYQQALGQGPQFIFQYYEEEERQRGNFPDRFSGHQFPNYSSELNVNALLLGDSALYLCASSLRGITGELFFGEGSRLTVL.

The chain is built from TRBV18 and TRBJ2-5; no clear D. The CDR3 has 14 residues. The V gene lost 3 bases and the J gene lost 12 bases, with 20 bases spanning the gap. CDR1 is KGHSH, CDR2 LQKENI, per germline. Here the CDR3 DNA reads TGTGCCAGCTCACCCCTCCCGGCACTGCCTGCCGAGTACTTC. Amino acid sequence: CASSPLPALPAEYF. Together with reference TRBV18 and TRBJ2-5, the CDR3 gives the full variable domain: NAGVMQNPRHLVRRRGQEARLRCSPMKGHSHVYWYRQLPEEGLKFMVYLQKENIIDESGMPKERFSAEFPKEGPSILRIQQVVRGDSAAYFCASSPLPALPAEYFGPGTRLLVL.

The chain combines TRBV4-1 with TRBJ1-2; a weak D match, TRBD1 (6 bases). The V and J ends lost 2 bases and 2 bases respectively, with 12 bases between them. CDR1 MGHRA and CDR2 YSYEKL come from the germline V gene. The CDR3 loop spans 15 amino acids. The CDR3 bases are TGCGCCAGCAGCCAACTCTATACAGGGAACTATGGCTACACCTTC. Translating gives CASSQLYTGNYGYTF.

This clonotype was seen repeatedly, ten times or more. The CDR3 sequence: CASSPGLSSEAFF. In DNA, the CDR3 is TGTGCCAGCAGTCCGGGGTTGTCGTCTGAAGCTTTCTTT. The chain recombines TRBV12-3 or TRBV12-4 with TRBJ1-1; D not resolved. The CDR3 sequence is 13 residues long. Trimming took off 5 bases at V and 6 bases at J, with 13 bases between the two ends.

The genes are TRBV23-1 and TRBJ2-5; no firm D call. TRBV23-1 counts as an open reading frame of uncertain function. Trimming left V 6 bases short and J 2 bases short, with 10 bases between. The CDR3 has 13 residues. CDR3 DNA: TGCGCCAGCAGCCCTATTATTCAAGAGACCCAGTACTTC. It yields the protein CASSPIIQETQYF.

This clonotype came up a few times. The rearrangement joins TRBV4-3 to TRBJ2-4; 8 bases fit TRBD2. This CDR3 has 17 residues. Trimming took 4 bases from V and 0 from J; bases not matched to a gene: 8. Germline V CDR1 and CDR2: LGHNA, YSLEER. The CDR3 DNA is TGCGCCAGCAGCCCCCGGGGAAGCGGGGGAGCCAAAAACATTCAGTACTTC. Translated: CASSPRGSGGAKNIQYF.

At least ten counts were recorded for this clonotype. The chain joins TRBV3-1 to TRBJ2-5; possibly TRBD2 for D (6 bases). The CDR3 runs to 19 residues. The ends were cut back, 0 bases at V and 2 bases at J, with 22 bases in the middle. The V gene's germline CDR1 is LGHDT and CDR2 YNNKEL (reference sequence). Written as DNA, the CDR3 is TGTGCCAGCAGCCAAGACTTGACTAGTTTGGACTGGCGGCAAGAGACCCAGTACTTC. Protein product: CASSQDLTSLDWRQETQYF.

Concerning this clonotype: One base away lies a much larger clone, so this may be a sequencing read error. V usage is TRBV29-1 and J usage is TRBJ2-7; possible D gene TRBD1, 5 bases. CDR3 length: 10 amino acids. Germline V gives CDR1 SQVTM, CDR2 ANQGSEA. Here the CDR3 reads CSVAGLEPYF. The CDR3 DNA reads TGCAGCGTTGCAGGGCTCGAGCCGTACTTC.

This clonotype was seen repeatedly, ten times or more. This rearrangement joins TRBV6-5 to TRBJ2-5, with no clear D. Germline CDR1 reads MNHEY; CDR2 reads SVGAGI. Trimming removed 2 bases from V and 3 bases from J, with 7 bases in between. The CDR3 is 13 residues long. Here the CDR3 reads CASSYRREETQYF. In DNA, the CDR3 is TGTGCCAGCAGTTACCGCAGAGAAGAGACCCAGTACTTC.

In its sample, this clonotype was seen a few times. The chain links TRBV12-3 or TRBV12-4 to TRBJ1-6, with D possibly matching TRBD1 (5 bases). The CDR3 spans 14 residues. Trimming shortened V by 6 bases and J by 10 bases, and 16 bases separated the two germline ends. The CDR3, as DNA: TGTGCCAGCAGGCAGTCGGGACTCCCGTCACCCCTCCACTTT. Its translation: CASRQSGLPSPLHF.

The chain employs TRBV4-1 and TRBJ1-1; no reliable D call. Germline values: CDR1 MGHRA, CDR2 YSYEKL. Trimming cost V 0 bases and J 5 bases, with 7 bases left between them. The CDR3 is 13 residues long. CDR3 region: CASSQEARTEAFF. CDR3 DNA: TGCGCCAGCAGCCAAGAGGCAAGGACTGAAGCTTTCTTT.